Below, 16 T cell receptor beta chains from the same sample are listed, as sequenced in a study of blood T cell repertoires in COVID-19. Assay: immunoSEQ multiplex PCR; the TCRdb copy retains only in-frame clones and omits some. The data contain around 230,000 clones, almost 85% of them singletons. Sequenced input: PBMCs or T cells enriched from blood (not recorded which). Receptor source: a man in his forties or fifties who had recovered from COVID-19.

This clone was seen more than once but under ten times. This same CDR3 is encoded by further DNA sequences in the sample. This chain links TRBV30 with TRBJ1-5, with a weak D call TRBD1 (5 bases). The germline V and J ends were trimmed by 0 bases and 7 bases, with 10 bases remaining between them. The CDR3 totals 13 residues. The V gene's germline CDR1 is GTSNPN and CDR2 SVGIG (reference sequence). CDR3 in amino acids: CAWSVGRGQPQHF. In DNA form, the CDR3 reads TGTGCCTGGAGTGTCGGCCGGGGGCAGCCCCAGCATTTT.

The chain links TRBV3-1 (or the pseudogene TRBV3-2) to TRBJ1-3; D not certain. Deletions cut 1 base from V and 4 bases from J, with 8 bases between. The CDR3 loop spans 14 amino acids. Per germline, CDR1 LGHDT and CDR2 YNNKEL (reference sequence). CDR3 coding DNA: TGTGCCAGCAGCCAAGGGCCGCAGGGAAACACCATATATTTT. This translates into CASSQGPQGNTIYF.

This chain joins TRBV15 and TRBJ1-5; possibly TRBD1 for D (5 bases). Germline V gene sequence: CDR1 LNHNV, CDR2 YYDKDF (reference sequence). With 0 bases removed from V and 2 bases from J, the gap between germline ends came to 11 bases. This CDR3 region has 16 residues. CDR3 bases: TGTGCCACCAGCAGAGATACGGGGGGAGGCAATCAGCCCCAGCATTTT. Translating gives CATSRDTGGGNQPQHF.

This rearrangement joins TRBV18 to TRBJ2-7; D not resolved. This CDR3 has 13 amino acids. From germline, CDR1 is KGHSH and CDR2 LQKENI. The V end lost 5 bases, the J end lost 6 bases, and 14 bases lay between the germline ends. CDR3 sequence: CASSSGQAPEQYF. The CDR3 bases are TGTGCCAGCTCATCCGGCCAGGCACCCGAGCAGTACTTC.

The chain couples TRBV10-3 to TRBJ2-3, with a tentative D call TRBD1 (5 bases). This CDR3 has 12 residues. V was shortened by 10 bases and J by 4 bases, with 12 bases between the two germline ends. Per the germline V gene, CDR1 is ENHRY and CDR2 is SYGVKD. Here the CDR3 DNA reads TGTGCCACGGAAGGGGAATCAGATACGCAGTATTTT. This gives the protein CATEGESDTQYF.

The chain combines TRBV20-1 with TRBJ1-1; TRBD1 might be the D (5 bases). The CDR3 sequence is 11 residues long. Germline V lookup: CDR1 DFQATT, CDR2 SNEGSKA (reference sequence). V was pared by 3 bases and J by 4 bases, with 6 bases between. CDR3 DNA: TGCAGTGCTAGCGACAGCACTGAAGCTTTCTTT. Protein sequence: CSASDSTEAFF.

This rearrangement joins TRBV6-5 to TRBJ2-7; TRBD1 matches 7 bases. This CDR3 spans 14 amino acids. V gave up 5 bases and J gave up 4 bases; unmatched junction bases: 8. From germline, CDR1 is MNHEY and CDR2 SVGAGI. The CDR3 protein is CASSPLGQSYEQYF. Written as DNA, the CDR3 is TGTGCCAGCAGTCCCCTGGGACAGAGTTACGAGCAGTACTTC.

The chain links TRBV7-3 to TRBJ2-5; TRBD1 might be the D (6 bases). Germline lookup yields CDR1 SGHTA and CDR2 FQGTGA. The CDR3 is 13 residues long. V lost 6 bases to trimming and J lost 1 base, with 9 bases between them. DNA for the CDR3: TGTGCCAGCAGTGCCAGGGGCCAAGAGACCCAGTACTTC. Protein product: CASSARGQETQYF.

The chain links TRBV2 to TRBJ1-5; 10 nucleotides agree with TRBD1. The CDR3 length is 15 residues. Germline V gives CDR1 SNHLY, CDR2 FYNNEI. Trimming removed 8 bases from V and 3 bases from J; junction bases left unmatched: 7. The chain's CDR3 is CASSGQGLNNQPQHF. The CDR3 region has the DNA TGTGCCAGCTCGGGACAGGGGCTGAACAATCAGCCCCAGCATTTT.

CDR3 amino acids: CASSDSSRRNIQYF. CDR3 nucleotide sequence: TGTGCCAGCAGCGACAGCTCCCGAAGGAACATTCAGTACTTC. J is TRBJ2-4 and V is TRBV5-4; tentative D call: TRBD1 (5 bases). This CDR3 contains 14 residues. Trimming shortened V by 4 bases and J by 7 bases, and 15 bases separated the two germline ends. The germline CDR1 and CDR2 sequences are SGHNT and YYREEE (reference sequence).

This clone was found a few times. The rearrangement joins TRBV15 to TRBJ1-2; D ambiguous. CDR3 length equals 14 residues. Germline CDR1 reads LNHNV; CDR2 reads YYDKDF (reference sequence). Trimming left V 1 base short and J 8 bases short, with 14 bases between. CDR3 region: CATSRAPSVGGYTF. Written as DNA, the CDR3 is TGTGCCACCAGCAGAGCTCCCTCAGTCGGGGGCTACACCTTC. Looking up the rest from reference TRBV15 and TRBJ1-2 gives the full variable domain: DAMVIQNPRYQVTQFGKPVTLSCSQTLNHNVMYWYQQKSSQAPKLLFHYYDKDFNNEADTPDNFQSRRPNTSFCFLDIRSPGLGDTAMYLCATSRAPSVGGYTFGSGTRLTVV.

This chain connects TRBV29-1 to TRBJ1-2; D not certain. Germline-derived CDR1 and CDR2 are SQVTM and ANQGSEA. Trimming took 5 bases from V and 0 from J, leaving 10 bases between them. There are 13 residues in the CDR3. The CDR3 reads CSVSGSSNYGYTF. The DNA for the CDR3 is TGCAGCGTTTCAGGTAGTTCTAACTATGGCTACACCTTC.

The chain is built from TRBV4-3 and TRBJ2-7, with D perhaps matching TRBD1 (6 bases). This CDR3 is 15 amino acids long. In germline, CDR1 is LGHNA, CDR2 YSLEER. The V end lost 8 bases, the J end lost 2 bases, and 19 bases lay between the germline ends. CDR3 DNA: TGCGCCAGCTCGACAAGTTGGCCAGGGGCCTACGAGCAGTACTTC. It encodes CASSTSWPGAYEQYF.

The chain uses TRBV6-4 and TRBJ2-1; 9 nucleotides agree with TRBD1. The V segment lost 6 bases and the J segment 8 bases; nucleotides outside the gene matches: 14. Germline V lookup: CDR1 MRHNA, CDR2 SNTAGT. The CDR3 sequence is 16 residues long. The CDR3 sequence: CASSPGDRDTRYEQFF. The CDR3 DNA sequence: TGTGCCAGCAGCCCCGGGGACAGGGATACTCGGTATGAGCAGTTCTTC.

The CDR3 loop reads CASSLLAGINEQYF. As DNA, the CDR3 is TGTGCCAGCAGCTTACTCGCAGGGATTAACGAGCAGTACTTC. The rearrangement joins TRBV7-8 to TRBJ2-7; D perhaps matches TRBD1 (5 bases). There are 14 residues in the CDR3. Germline assignment: CDR1 SGHVS and CDR2 FQNEAQ. V was cut by 2 bases and J by 5 bases, with 13 bases left in between.

The chain employs TRBV28 and TRBJ1-2; the D gene is possibly TRBD1 (6 bases). Germline V gives CDR1 MDHEN, CDR2 SYDVKM. The CDR3 runs to 16 residues. Deletions cut 8 bases from V and 4 bases from J, with 23 bases between. In DNA form, the CDR3 reads TGTGCCAGCGATTCAGGGGCTAGGGCCCTGGGCTATGGCTACACCTTC. It codes for CASDSGARALGYGYTF.